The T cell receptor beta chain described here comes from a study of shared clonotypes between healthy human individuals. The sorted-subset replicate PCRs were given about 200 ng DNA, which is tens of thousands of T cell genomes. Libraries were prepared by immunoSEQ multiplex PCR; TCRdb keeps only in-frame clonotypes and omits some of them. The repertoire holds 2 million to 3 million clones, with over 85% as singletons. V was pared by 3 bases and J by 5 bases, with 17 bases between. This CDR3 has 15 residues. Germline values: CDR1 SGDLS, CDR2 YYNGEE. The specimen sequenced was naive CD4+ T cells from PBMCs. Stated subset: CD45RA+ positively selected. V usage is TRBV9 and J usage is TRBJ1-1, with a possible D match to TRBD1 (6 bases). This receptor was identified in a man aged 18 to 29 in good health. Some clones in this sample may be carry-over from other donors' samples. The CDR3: CASSATLQGHTEAFF. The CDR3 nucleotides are TGTGCCAGCAGCGCCACCTTGCAGGGGCATACTGAAGCTTTCTTT.